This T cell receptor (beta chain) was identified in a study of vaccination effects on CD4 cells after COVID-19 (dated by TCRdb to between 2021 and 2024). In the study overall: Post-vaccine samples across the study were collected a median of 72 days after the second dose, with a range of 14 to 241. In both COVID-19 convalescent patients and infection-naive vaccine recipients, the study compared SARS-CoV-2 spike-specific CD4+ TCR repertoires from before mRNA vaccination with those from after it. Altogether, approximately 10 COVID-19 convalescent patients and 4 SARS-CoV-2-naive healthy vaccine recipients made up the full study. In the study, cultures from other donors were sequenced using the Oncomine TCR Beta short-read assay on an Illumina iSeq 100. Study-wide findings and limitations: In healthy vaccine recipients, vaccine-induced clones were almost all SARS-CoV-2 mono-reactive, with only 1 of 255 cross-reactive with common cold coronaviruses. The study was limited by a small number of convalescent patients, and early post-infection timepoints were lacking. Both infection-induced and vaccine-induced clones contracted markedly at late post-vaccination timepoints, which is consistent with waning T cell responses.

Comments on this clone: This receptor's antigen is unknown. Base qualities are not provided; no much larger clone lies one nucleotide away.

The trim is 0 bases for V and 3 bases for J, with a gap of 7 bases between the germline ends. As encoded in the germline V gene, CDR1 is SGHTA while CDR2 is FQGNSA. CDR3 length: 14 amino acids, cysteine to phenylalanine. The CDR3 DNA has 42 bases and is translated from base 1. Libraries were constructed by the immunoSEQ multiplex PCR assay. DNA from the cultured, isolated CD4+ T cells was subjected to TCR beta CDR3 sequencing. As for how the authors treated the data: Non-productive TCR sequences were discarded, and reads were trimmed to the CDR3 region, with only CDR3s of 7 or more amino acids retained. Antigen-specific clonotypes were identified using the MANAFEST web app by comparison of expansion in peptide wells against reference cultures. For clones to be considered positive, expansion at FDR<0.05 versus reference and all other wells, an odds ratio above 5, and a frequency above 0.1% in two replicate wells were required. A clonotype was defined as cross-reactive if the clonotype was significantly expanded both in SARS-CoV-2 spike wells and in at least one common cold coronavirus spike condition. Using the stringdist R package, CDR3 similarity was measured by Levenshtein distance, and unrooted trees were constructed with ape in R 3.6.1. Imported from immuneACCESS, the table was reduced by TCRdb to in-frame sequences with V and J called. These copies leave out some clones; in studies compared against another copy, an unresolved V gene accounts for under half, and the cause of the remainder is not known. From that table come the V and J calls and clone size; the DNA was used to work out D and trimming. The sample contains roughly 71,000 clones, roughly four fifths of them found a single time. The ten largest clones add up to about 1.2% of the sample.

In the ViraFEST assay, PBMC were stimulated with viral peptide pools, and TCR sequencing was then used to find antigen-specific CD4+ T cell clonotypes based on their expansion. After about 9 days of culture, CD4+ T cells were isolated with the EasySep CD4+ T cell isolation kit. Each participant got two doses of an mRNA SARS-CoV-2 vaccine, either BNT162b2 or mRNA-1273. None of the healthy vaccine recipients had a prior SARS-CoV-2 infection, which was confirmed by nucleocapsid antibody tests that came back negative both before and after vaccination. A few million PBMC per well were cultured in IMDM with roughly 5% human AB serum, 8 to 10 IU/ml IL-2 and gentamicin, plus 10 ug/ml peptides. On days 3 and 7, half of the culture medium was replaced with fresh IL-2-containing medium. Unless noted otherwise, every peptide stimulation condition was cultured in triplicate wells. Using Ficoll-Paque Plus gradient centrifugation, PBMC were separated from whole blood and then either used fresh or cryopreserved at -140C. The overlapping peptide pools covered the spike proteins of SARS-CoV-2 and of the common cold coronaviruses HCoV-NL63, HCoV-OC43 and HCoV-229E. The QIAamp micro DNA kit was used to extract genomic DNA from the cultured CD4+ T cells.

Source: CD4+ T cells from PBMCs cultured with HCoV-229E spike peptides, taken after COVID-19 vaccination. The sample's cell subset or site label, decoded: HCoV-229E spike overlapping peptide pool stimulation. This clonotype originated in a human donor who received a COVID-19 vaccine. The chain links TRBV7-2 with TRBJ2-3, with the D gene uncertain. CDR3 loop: CASSLALGTDTQYF. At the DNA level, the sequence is TGTGCCAGCAGCTTAGCTTTAGGGACAGATACGCAGTATTTT. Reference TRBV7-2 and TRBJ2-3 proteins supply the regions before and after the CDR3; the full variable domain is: GAGVSQSPSNKVTEKGKDVELRCDPISGHTALYWYRQSLGQGLEFLIYFQGNSAPDKSGLPSDRFSAERTGGSVSTLTIQRTQQEDSAVYLCASSLALGTDTQYFGPGTRLTVL.